This TCR beta chain stems from a study of cytomegalovirus exposure and HLA in healthy donors (dated by TCRdb to the late 2010s). With regard to the full study: A later analysis indicated that the 120 validation repertoires were generated on the platform also employed for the approximately 700 repertoires of the first cohort. A separate validation cohort of about 110 different subjects was used in addition to the 666-subject first cohort. The study combined high-throughput TCR immunosequencing, statistical association of individual TCRs with disease status, and machine learning to predict cytomegalovirus infection status. The study aimed to test whether cataloging public T cell receptors could reveal signatures of past pathogen exposure. General findings and caveats noted by the study authors: In vitro tests confirmed that a few of the cytomegalovirus-associated TCR beta chains recognize cytomegalovirus antigens. Most TCR sequences were observed very rarely across donors, whereas some public TCRs were present in many individuals. The validation cohort had no HLA typing available for a later analysis, so co-occurrence within that cohort was assessed over all 120 or so repertoires. In both the original and validation cohorts, the classifier was reported to diagnose cytomegalovirus status with high specificity and sensitivity. The study gave a list of about 170 TCR beta chains associated with cytomegalovirus. Of the cluster scores, 85% to 95% were above 0 in a later analysis, which found that TCRs clustered in the first cohort also tended to co-occur in the 95 to 150 validation repertoires. It was suggested by the authors that the approach could potentially be generalized to other disease states and immunological phenotypes.

V and J lose 4 bases and 2 bases, and a span of 18 bases separates them. Spanning cysteine to phenylalanine, the CDR3 consists of 16 amino acids. Only CDR3 DNA is held: 48 bases, read in frame from base 1. According to the germline V gene, CDR1 reads SGHRS and CDR2 reads YFSETQ. Donors formed part of the validation cohort, which comprised 120 subjects and was distinct from the first cohort of under 800 subjects. The method behind the library was the immunoSEQ multiplex PCR assay. Per the authors' processing: A statistical classification framework was built to diagnose cytomegalovirus status from the catalog of TCR beta chain sequences. The clones in this table, taken by TCRdb from immuneACCESS, are in-frame only. Not every clone is retained; where verified, under half of the shortfall comes from an unresolved V gene, and the cause of the rest is unknown. The V and J calls and clone size are taken from that table; D and trimming were inferred from the DNA. Present in this sample are about 240,000 clones, about 83% of which were seen just once. Less than 3% of the sample belongs to the ten largest clones.

The sample holds a few counts of this clone. No cognate antigen has been identified for it. Qualities for individual bases were not recorded, and no much larger clone is one base off. The sequence links TRBV5-1 to TRBJ1-2; TRBD1 is possibly the D segment (5 matching bases). The sample comprised PBMCs. This clonotype originated in a man aged 18 to 30 in good health and CMV-seronegative. The DNA sequence reads TGCGCCAGCAGCGAAGTATCCCTCACAGGCAACTATGGCTACACCTTC. This sequence encodes CASSEVSLTGNYGYTF. Extended through the reference TRBV5-1 and TRBJ1-2 proteins, this CDR3 yields the full variable domain: KAGVTQTPRYLIKTRGQQVTLSCSPISGHRSVSWYQQTPGQGLQFLFEYFSETQRNKGNFPGRFSGRQFSNSRSEMNVSTLELGDSALYLCASSEVSLTGNYGYTFGSGTRLTVV.